This T cell receptor (beta chain) was identified during a study of cytomegalovirus exposure and HLA in healthy donors. Whole-study results and caveats: Several V segments, TRBV6-2 and TRBV6-3 among them, could not be told apart and were dropped. Follow-up analysis later connected one missense variant in DCLRE1C with trimming of TCR beta V- and J-genes.

Regarding this clone: The antigen remains undetermined.

Use of 60 Vbeta and 13 Jbeta primers characterized the PCR. The method was immunoSEQ multiplex PCR; TCRdb's version includes in-frame clones alone and lacks a portion of them. The sample is made up of over 110,000 clones, and the top ten hold 0.75% to 1% of it. V was pared by 0 bases and J by 2 bases, with 3 bases of the junction left unmatched. The CDR3 contains 16 residues. The germline CDR1 and CDR2 sequences are SGHRS and YFSETQ. This receptor was identified in a male donor in good health and CMV-seronegative. Sequencing was performed on PBMCs. V is TRBV5-1 and J is TRBJ1-4; 8 positions agree with TRBD1. The CDR3 region has the DNA TGCGCCAGCAGCTTGGGACAGGGGCTCACTAATGAAAAACTGTTTTTT. Translated, it gives CASSLGQGLTNEKLFF.